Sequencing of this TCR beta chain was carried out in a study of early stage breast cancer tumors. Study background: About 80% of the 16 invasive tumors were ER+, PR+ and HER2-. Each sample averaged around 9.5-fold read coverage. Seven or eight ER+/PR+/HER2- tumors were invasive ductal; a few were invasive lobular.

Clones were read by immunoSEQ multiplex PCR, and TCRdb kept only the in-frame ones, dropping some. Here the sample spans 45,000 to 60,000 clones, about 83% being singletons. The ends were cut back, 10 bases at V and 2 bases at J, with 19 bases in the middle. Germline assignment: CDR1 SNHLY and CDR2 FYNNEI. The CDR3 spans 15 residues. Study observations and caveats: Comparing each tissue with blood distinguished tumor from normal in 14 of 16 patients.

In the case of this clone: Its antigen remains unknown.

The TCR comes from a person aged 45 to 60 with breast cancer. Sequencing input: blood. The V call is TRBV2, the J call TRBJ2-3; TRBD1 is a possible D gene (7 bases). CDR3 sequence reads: CATSEQGGDTDTQYF. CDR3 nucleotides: TGTGCCACCTCAGAGCAGGGGGGAGACACAGATACGCAGTATTTT.